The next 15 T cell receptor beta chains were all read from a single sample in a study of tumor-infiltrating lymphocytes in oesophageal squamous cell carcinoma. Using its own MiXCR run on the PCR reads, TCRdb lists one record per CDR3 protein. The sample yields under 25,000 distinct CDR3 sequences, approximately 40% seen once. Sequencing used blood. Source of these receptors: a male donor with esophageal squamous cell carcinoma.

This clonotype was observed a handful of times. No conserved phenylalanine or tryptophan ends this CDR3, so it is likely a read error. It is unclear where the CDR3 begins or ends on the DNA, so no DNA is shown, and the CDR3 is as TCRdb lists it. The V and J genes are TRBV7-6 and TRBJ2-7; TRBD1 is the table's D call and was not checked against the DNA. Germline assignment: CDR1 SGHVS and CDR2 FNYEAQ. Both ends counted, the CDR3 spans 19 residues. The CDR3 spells CASSRDQGGKTNYGYTFGS.

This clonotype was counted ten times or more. The CDR3 region has the DNA TGTGCCACCAGTGCCACAGGGGGCGGTGGAGAGACCCAGTACTTC. Protein product: CATSATGGGGETQYF. J is TRBJ2-5 and V is TRBV24-1; 9 bases fit TRBD1. Germline V gene data show CDR1 as KGHDR and CDR2 as SFDVKD. J lost 4 bases, V lost 5 bases, and 7 bases had no gene match. The CDR3 contains 15 residues.

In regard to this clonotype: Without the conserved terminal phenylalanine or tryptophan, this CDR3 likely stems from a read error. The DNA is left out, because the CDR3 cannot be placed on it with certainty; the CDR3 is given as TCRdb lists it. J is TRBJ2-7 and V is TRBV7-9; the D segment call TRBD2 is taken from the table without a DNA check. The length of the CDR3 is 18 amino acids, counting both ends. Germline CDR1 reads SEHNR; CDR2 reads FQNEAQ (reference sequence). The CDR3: CASSLVGLAGGNEQFFGS.

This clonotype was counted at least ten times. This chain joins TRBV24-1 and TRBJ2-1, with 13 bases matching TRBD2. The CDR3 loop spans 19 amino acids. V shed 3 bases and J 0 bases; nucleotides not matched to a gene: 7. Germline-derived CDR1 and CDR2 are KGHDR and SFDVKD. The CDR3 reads CATSDPGTSGDSSYNEQFF. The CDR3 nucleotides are TGTGCCACCAGTGATCCAGGGACTAGCGGGGACAGCTCCTACAATGAGCAGTTCTTC.

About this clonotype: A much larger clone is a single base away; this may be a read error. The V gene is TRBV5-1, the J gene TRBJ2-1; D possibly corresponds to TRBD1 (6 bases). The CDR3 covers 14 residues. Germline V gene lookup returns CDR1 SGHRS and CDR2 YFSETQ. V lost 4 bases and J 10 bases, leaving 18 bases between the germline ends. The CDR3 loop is CASSPRTEAYEQFF. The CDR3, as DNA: TGCGCCAGCAGCCCAAGGACAGAAGCCTACGAGCAGTTCTTC.

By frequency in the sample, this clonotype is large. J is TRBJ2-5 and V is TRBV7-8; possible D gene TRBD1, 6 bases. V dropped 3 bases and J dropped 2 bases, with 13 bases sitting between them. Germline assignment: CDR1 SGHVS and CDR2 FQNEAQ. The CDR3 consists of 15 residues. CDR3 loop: CASSFNGQLQETQYF. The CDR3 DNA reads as TGTGCCAGCAGCTTTAACGGACAGCTTCAAGAGACCCAGTACTTC. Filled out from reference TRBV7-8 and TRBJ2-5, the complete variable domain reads GAGVSQSPRYKVAKRGQDVALRCDPISGHVSLFWYQQALGQGPEFLTYFQNEAQLDKSGLPSDRFFAERPEGSVSTLKIQRTQQEDSAVYLCASSFNGQLQETQYFGPGTRLLVL.

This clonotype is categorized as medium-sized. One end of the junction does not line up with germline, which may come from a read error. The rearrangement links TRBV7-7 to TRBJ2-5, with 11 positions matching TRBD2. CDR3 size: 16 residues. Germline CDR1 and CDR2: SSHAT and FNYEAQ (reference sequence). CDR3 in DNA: TGTGCTAGCAGCTTAGCAGCGGCTAGCGGGGGGGAGACCCAGTACTTC. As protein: CASSLAAASGGETQYF.

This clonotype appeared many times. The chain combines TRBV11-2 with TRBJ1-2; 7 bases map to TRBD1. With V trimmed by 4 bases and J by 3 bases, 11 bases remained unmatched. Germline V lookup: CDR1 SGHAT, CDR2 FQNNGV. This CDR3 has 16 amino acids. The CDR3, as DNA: TGTGCCAGCAGCTCTCTGGACAGGAAACTTTACTATGGCTACACCTTC. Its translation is CASSSLDRKLYYGYTF.

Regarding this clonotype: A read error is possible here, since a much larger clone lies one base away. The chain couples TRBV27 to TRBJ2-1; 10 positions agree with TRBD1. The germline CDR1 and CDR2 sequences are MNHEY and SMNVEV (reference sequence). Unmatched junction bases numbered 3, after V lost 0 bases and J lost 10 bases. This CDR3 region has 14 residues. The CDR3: CASSLSRTGGEQFF. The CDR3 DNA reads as TGTGCCAGCAGTTTATCGAGGACAGGGGGGGAGCAGTTCTTC.

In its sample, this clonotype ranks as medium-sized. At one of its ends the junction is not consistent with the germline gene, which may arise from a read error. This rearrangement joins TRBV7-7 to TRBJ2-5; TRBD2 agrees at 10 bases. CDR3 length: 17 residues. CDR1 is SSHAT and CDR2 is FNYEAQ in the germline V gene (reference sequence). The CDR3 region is CASSSSVGLATQETQYF. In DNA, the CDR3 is TGTGCTAGCAGCTCATCGGTGGGACTAGCGACTCAAGAGACCCAGTACTTC.

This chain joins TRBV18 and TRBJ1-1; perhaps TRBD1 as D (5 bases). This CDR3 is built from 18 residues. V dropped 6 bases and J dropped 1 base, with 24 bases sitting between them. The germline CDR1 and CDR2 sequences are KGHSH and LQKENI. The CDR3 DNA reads TGTGCCAGCTCGCCATACATTCTCTATGGCGACAGGAACACTGAAGCTTTCTTT. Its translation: CASSPYILYGDRNTEAFF.

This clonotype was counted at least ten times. CDR3 residues: CASNPGGRPYNEQYF. CDR3 nucleotides: TGTGCCAGCAACCCGGGGGGGAGACCCTACAATGAGCAGTACTTC. The chain is built from TRBV12-3 or TRBV12-4 and TRBJ2-5; 8 bases line up with TRBD2. The CDR3 is made up of 15 amino acids. V lost 7 bases and J lost 11; bases outside the gene matches: 18.

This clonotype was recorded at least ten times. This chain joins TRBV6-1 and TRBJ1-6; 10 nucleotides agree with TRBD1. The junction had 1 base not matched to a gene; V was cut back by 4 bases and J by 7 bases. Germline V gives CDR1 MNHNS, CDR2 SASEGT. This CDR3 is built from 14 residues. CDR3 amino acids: CASSGGQGNSPLHF. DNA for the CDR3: TGTGCCAGCAGTGGGGGACAGGGGAATTCACCCCTCCACTTT.

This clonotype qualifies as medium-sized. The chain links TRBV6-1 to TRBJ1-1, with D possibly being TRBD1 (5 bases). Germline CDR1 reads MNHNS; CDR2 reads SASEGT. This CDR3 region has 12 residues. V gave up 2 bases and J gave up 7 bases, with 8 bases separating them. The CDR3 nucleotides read TGTGCCAGCAGTGAACGAAGGGGTGAAGCTTTCTTT. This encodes CASSERRGEAFF.

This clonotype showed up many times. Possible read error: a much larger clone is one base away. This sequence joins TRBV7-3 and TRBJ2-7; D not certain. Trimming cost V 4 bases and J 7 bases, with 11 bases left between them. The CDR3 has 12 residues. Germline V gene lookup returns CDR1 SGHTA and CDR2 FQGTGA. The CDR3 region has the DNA TGTGCCAGCAGCTCGACACGGAATGAGCAGTACTTC. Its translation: CASSSTRNEQYF.